The T cell receptor (beta chain) under discussion was sequenced for a study of spatial heterogeneity in lung cancer. Study as a whole: Each distinct TCR and UMI combination averaged more than ten appearances in raw reads.

This clonotype qualifies as medium-sized. Time point meaning: sample taken at primary tumor resection. The study sequenced unsorted whole RNA from tumor, nontumor lung or frozen PBMC. Germline V gene sequence: CDR1 LGHNT, CDR2 FRNRAP. The CDR3 totals 15 residues. Between the trimmed V and J ends, which lost 1 base and 2 bases, there was a span of 9 bases. TCRdb re-analysed the 5' RACE reads in MiXCR, keeping a single row per CDR3 protein. The sample holds approximately 40,000 distinct CDR3 sequences; under 8% are singletons and the top ten take approximately 29%. The sample consisted of PBMCs, taken at surgery. This clonotype was obtained from a female donor with early-stage non-small cell lung cancer. The rearrangement links TRBV12-5 to TRBJ1-5, with D possibly matching TRBD1 (5 bases). The CDR3 DNA is TGTGCTAGTGGTTTGGGGGGGGTTGGCAATCAGCCCCAGCATTTT. Residues: CASGLGGVGNQPQHF. The variable domain in full, with the rest retrieved from reference TRBV12-5 and TRBJ1-5, is DARVTQTPRHKVTEMGQEVTMRCQPILGHNTVFWYRQTMMQGLELLAYFRNRAPLDDSGMPKDRFSAEMPDATLATLKIQPSEPRDSAVYFCASGLGGVGNQPQHFGDGTRLSIL.